This T cell receptor (beta chain) came from a study of cytomegalovirus exposure and HLA in healthy donors. The CDR3 contains 16 residues. Germline V gene lookup returns CDR1 LGHNA and CDR2 YNFKEQ. V lost 0 bases to trimming and J lost 2 bases; unmatched junction nucleotides: 4. The PCR used 60 Vbeta and 13 Jbeta primers. Assay: immunoSEQ multiplex PCR; the TCRdb copy retains only in-frame clones and omits some. The profile shows some 200,000 clones, 73% of them singletons. General study results and limits: The classifier reportedly diagnosed cytomegalovirus status with high specificity and sensitivity. Researchers reported in a later analysis that a missense DCLRE1C variant was tied to TCR beta V- and J-gene trimming.

Details on this clone: Its antigen is still unknown.

This TCR was recovered from a woman in her thirties in good health and CMV-seronegative. The genes are TRBV4-2 and TRBJ2-3; TRBD2 matches at 8 bases. The sample comprised PBMCs. The CDR3 sequence is CASSQEERGFTDTQYF. The CDR3 bases are TGTGCCAGCAGCCAAGAGGAGCGGGGGTTCACAGATACGCAGTATTTT.